The rows below give T cell receptor beta chains drawn from one sample of a study of T-cell reconstitution after alpha-beta-depleted transplantation in children. TCRdb reanalysed the PCR reads using MiXCR and keeps one entry per CDR3 protein. The table records approximately 1,000,000 distinct CDR3 sequences, about 29% of them present only once. Material: PBMCs, mostly from graft donor cells, obtained 360 days after TCRalphabeta/CD19-depleted stem cell transplant. Receptor source: a boy in the first two years of life who had a stem cell transplant for SCID, so the T cells may come from the graft donor. Both conserved end residues are part of each CDR3. D genes are given only for firm matches. Expanded clones get a size class; other rows say once, few or many, or leave the size out.

size	V	J	D	CDR3	DNA
-	TRBV6-1	TRBJ1-4	TRBD1	CATRGGQREKLFF	TGTGCCACCAGGGGGGGACAACGAGAAAAACTGTTTTTT
-	TRBV12-3/TRBV12-4	TRBJ2-2	TRBD2	CASSSTSVPGELFF	TGTGCCAGCAGTTCGACTAGCGTCCCCGGGGAGCTGTTTTTT
-	TRBV23-1	TRBJ1-5	-	CASSQFRDFYQPQHF	TGCGCCAGCAGTCAGTTCCGGGACTTCTATCAGCCCCAGCATTTT
-	TRBV5-1	TRBJ2-4	TRBD1	CASGTGENIQYF	TGCGCCAGCGGGACAGGGGAAAACATTCAGTACTTC
-	TRBV7-2	TRBJ1-5	-	CASSQGRTVDGPQHF	TGTGCCAGCAGCCAAGGCCGGACAGTCGACGGGCCCCAGCATTTT
few	TRBV5-1	TRBJ2-3	TRBD2	CASSLTGTSGGQDTQYF	TGCGCCAGCAGCCTAACCGGGACTAGCGGGGGACAAGATACGCAGTATTTT
-	TRBV10-3	TRBJ1-1	-	CAISERAGPMNTEAFF	TGTGCCATCAGTGAACGGGCAGGGCCTATGAACACTGAAGCTTTCTTT
few	TRBV20-1	TRBJ2-1	-	CSNYGPRLRGSYNEQFF	TGCAGCAACTACGGGCCTAGACTTCGGGGCTCCTACAATGAGCAGTTCTTC
few	TRBV6-5	TRBJ1-5	-	CASSYGGGPNSNQPQHF	TGTGCCAGCAGTTACGGTGGCGGACCTAATAGCAATCAGCCCCAGCATTTT
few	TRBV7-8	TRBJ1-2	-	CASSLGSGVSNYGYTF	TGTGCCAGCAGCTTAGGTTCGGGCGTTTCTAACTATGGCTACACCTTC
-	TRBV20-1	TRBJ2-1	-	CSAITRVIYNEQFF	TGCAGTGCTATAACTAGGGTCATCTACAATGAGCAGTTCTTC
-	TRBV15	TRBJ2-5	-	CATSTHSTAMQTQYF	TGTGCCACCAGCACTCACTCGACAGCTATGCAGACCCAGTACTTC
-	TRBV27	TRBJ2-1	-	CASSGLLGNEQFF	TGTGCCAGCAGTGGATTACTAGGAAATGAGCAGTTCTTC
-	TRBV12-3/TRBV12-4	TRBJ2-1	TRBD1	CTISLVGGQGPTNYNEQFF	TGTACCATCAGTTTAGTAGGAGGACAGGGCCCTACAAACTACAATGAGCAGTTCTTC
-	TRBV20-1	TRBJ1-5	-	CSASVREGNQPQHF	TGCAGTGCTAGCGTCCGGGAGGGCAATCAGCCCCAGCATTTT
-	TRBV7-9	TRBJ2-7	TRBD1	CASSPKGTGSAGEQYF	TGTGCCAGCAGCCCCAAGGGGACAGGGTCCGCTGGGGAGCAGTACTTC
-	TRBV6-1	TRBJ2-5	-	CASSEPGRLQETQYF	TGTGCCAGCAGTGAGCCGGGACGCCTCCAAGAGACCCAGTACTTC
few	TRBV29-1	TRBJ1-1	-	CSVWRTLNTEAFF	TGCAGCGTGTGGAGGACCTTGAACACTGAAGCTTTCTTT
-	TRBV5-1	TRBJ2-3	TRBD1	CASSVGRTGDSTDTQYF	TGCGCCAGCAGCGTGGGACGGACAGGGGACAGCACAGATACGCAGTATTTT
few	TRBV5-5	TRBJ1-5	-	CASSVWGDTNQPQHF	TGTGCCAGCAGTGTCTGGGGGGACACCAATCAGCCCCAGCATTTT
-	TRBV9	TRBJ2-2	TRBD2	CASSVSSGVGNTGELFF	TGTGCCAGCAGCGTATCCAGCGGGGTCGGGAACACCGGGGAGCTGTTTTTT
few	TRBV28	TRBJ2-3	-	CASSWDTSTDTQYF	TGTGCCAGCAGTTGGGACACCAGCACAGATACGCAGTATTTT
-	TRBV2	TRBJ2-3	TRBD2	CASSRVKRTSGGLDTQYF	TGTGCCAGCAGCCGAGTAAAAAGGACTAGCGGGGGTTTAGATACGCAGTATTTT
-	TRBV20-1	TRBJ1-2	-	CSAPGGGFYGYTF	TGCAGTGCTCCGGGTGGGGGGTTTTATGGCTACACCTTC
once	TRBV20-1	TRBJ2-7	TRBD2	CSARDSRFISGGGPSYEQYF	TGCAGTGCTAGAGATTCTCGTTTTATTAGCGGGGGGGGGCCCTCCTACGAGCAGTACTTC
-	TRBV11-2	TRBJ2-5	-	CASSFSGGAGTQYF	TGTGCCAGCAGCTTTAGTGGGGGCGCAGGGACCCAGTACTTC
few	TRBV29-1	TRBJ2-7	-	CSAGSLYEQYF	TGCAGCGCTGGCAGCCTCTACGAGCAGTACTTC
-	TRBV4-1	TRBJ2-7	TRBD1	CASSHGQGIHEQYF	TGCGCCAGCAGCCATGGACAGGGGATCCACGAGCAGTACTTC
-	TRBV20-1	TRBJ2-7	TRBD2	CSARDLVGRSSYEQYF	TGCAGTGCTAGAGATCTCGTCGGGAGGAGCTCCTACGAGCAGTACTTC
-	TRBV18	TRBJ2-1	-	CASSPRRVRGPLPLYEQFF	TGTGCCAGCTCACCAAGGCGGGTCAGGGGTCCCCTACCCCTTTATGAGCAGTTCTTC
-	TRBV15	TRBJ2-5	-	CATSSWLGSETQYF	TGTGCCACCAGCAGCTGGCTGGGTAGCGAGACCCAGTACTTC
-	TRBV20-1	TRBJ1-1	-	CSAGGRGAAFF	TGCAGTGCTGGGGGGAGGGGGGCAGCTTTCTTT
few	TRBV10-3	TRBJ2-1	TRBD2	CATGGALRYNEQFF	TGTGCCACGGGGGGGGCACTAAGATACAATGAGCAGTTCTTC
-	TRBV6-1	TRBJ2-1	-	CASRIGARYNEQFF	TGTGCCAGCAGGATCGGGGCCCGCTACAATGAGCAGTTCTTC
few	TRBV6-1	TRBJ1-4	-	CASRHRDPEKLFF	TGTGCCAGCAGACACCGGGACCCTGAAAAACTGTTTTTT
many	TRBV5-1	TRBJ2-3	-	CASSFSAGADTQYF	TGCGCCAGCAGCTTTTCGGCAGGAGCAGATACGCAGTATTTT
-	TRBV5-1	TRBJ2-5	-	CASSYVTGAGETQYF	TGCGCCAGCAGCTATGTGACGGGGGCTGGGGAGACCCAGTACTTC
-	TRBV9	TRBJ2-2	TRBD2	CASSVGSSGVNTGELFF	TGTGCCAGCAGCGTAGGTTCTAGCGGGGTGAACACCGGGGAGCTGTTTTTT
-	TRBV5-1	TRBJ2-3	TRBD2	CASSLGLAGPHTQYF	TGCGCCAGCAGCTTGGGTCTAGCGGGGCCACACACGCAGTATTTT
-	TRBV20-1	TRBJ2-1	-	CSAAGASSYNEQFF	TGCAGTGCGGCTGGCGCCAGCTCCTACAATGAGCAGTTCTTC
-	TRBV25-1	TRBJ2-1	-	CAGSGLLNNEQFF	TGTGCCGGCAGTGGCCTCCTGAACAATGAGCAGTTCTTC
few	TRBV27	TRBJ1-2	TRBD1	CASSQTGGLNYGYTF	TGTGCCAGCAGCCAAACAGGGGGCCTTAACTATGGCTACACCTTC
few	TRBV7-2	TRBJ2-5	-	CASSLPPGGLQETQYF	TGTGCCAGCAGCTTACCCCCCGGCGGCCTCCAAGAGACCCAGTACTTC
-	TRBV5-1	TRBJ1-1	TRBD1	CASSWGTGGYEAFF	TGCGCCAGCAGCTGGGGGACAGGGGGCTATGAAGCTTTCTTT
few	TRBV20-1	TRBJ2-3	-	CSVQGEFGGRGTDTQYF	TGCAGTGTCCAAGGGGAGTTCGGGGGAAGAGGCACAGATACGCAGTATTTT
-	TRBV10-3	TRBJ2-6	TRBD2	CAISAGGSGANVLTF	TGTGCCATCAGTGCGGGGGGATCTGGGGCCAACGTCCTGACTTTC
-	TRBV7-6	TRBJ2-3	TRBD2	CASSLSPRLAGGTDTQYF	TGTGCCAGCAGCTTATCCCCCAGGCTAGCGGGGGGCACAGATACGCAGTATTTT
-	TRBV29-1	TRBJ1-1	-	CSVPGWGGNTEAFF	TGCAGCGTGCCGGGGTGGGGAGGGAACACTGAAGCTTTCTTT
-	TRBV12-3/TRBV12-4	TRBJ1-5	-	CASSFQHSNQPQHF	TGTGCCAGCAGTTTTCAGCATAGCAATCAGCCCCAGCATTTT
-	TRBV14	TRBJ2-7	-	CATKPGGGSGQYF	TGTGCCACCAAGCCGGGCGGAGGGAGCGGCCAGTACTTC
few	TRBV29-1	TRBJ2-1	-	CSVSDSNNEQFF	TGCAGCGTTAGTGACAGCAACAATGAGCAGTTCTTC
-	TRBV10-2	TRBJ1-3	-	CASSPTSGDSGNTIYF	TGCGCCAGCAGTCCTACCTCAGGGGACTCTGGAAACACCATATATTTT
few	TRBV27	TRBJ1-1	-	CASSLSVANTEAFF	TGTGCCAGCAGTTTATCGGTGGCGAACACTGAAGCTTTCTTT
few	TRBV4-2	TRBJ2-3	-	CASSQDIGSSTDTQYF	TGCGCCAGCAGCCAAGATATAGGCTCTAGCACAGATACGCAGTATTTT
many	TRBV20-1	TRBJ1-4	-	CSARGQAKGEKLFF	TGCAGTGCTAGAGGACAGGCGAAGGGTGAAAAACTGTTTTTT
-	TRBV7-2	TRBJ2-1	-	CASSLDGALFYNEQFF	TGTGCCAGCAGCTTAGACGGCGCCCTTTTCTACAATGAGCAGTTCTTC
few	TRBV5-1	TRBJ2-1	-	CASSPQRGNEQFF	TGCGCCAGCAGCCCCCAAAGGGGGAATGAGCAGTTCTTC
-	TRBV18	TRBJ2-1	-	CASSPGLLTADSSYNEQFF	TGTGCCAGCTCACCAGGTCTTCTAACGGCGGATAGCTCCTACAATGAGCAGTTCTTC
once	TRBV13	TRBJ2-7	-	CASSPNSGTPVSYEQYF	TGTGCCAGCAGCCCAAATTCCGGGACTCCCGTATCCTACGAGCAGTACTTC